The 15 T cell receptor beta chains listed next were all sequenced from one sample in a study of blood T cell repertoires in COVID-19. Assay: immunoSEQ multiplex PCR; the TCRdb copy retains only in-frame clones and omits some. The sample shows roughly 140,000 clones, 85% to 90% of them seen only once. Sequenced sample: peripheral blood. Receptors originate from a man aged 50 or older with active or convalescent COVID-19.

In its sample, this clone was seen many times. The chain joins TRBV27 to TRBJ2-7; 11 nucleotides line up with TRBD2. V was clipped by 0 bases and J by 4 bases; unmatched bases: 5. The CDR3 runs 16 residues. The V gene's germline CDR1 is MNHEY and CDR2 SMNVEV (reference sequence). This CDR3 is CASSLSRSGRGYEQYF. The CDR3 DNA reads as TGTGCCAGCAGTTTATCCCGTAGCGGGAGGGGATACGAGCAGTACTTC.

This clone was seen at least ten times. V usage is TRBV5-1 and J usage is TRBJ2-5; 10 bases line up with TRBD1. CDR1 is SGHRS and CDR2 is YFSETQ in the germline V gene. The CDR3 extends over 15 amino acids. Losses at the gene ends were 3 bases for V and 1 base for J; bases not matched to a gene: 3. The CDR3 protein is CASSWGQGSQETQYF. For the CDR3, the DNA is TGCGCCAGCAGCTGGGGACAGGGGTCCCAAGAGACCCAGTACTTC. Complete variable domain (other parts from reference TRBV5-1 and TRBJ2-5): KAGVTQTPRYLIKTRGQQVTLSCSPISGHRSVSWYQQTPGQGLQFLFEYFSETQRNKGNFPGRFSGRQFSNSRSEMNVSTLELGDSALYLCASSWGQGSQETQYFGPGTRLLVL.

The V and J genes are TRBV6-5 and TRBJ2-7, with 9 bases fitting TRBD1. Per the germline V gene, CDR1 is MNHEY and CDR2 is SVGAGI. The CDR3 contains 14 residues. After removal of 4 bases from V and 2 bases from J, the junction contained 3 bases not matched to a gene. This CDR3 reads CASSSGDRAYEQYF. The DNA for the CDR3 is TGTGCCAGCAGTTCCGGGGACAGGGCCTACGAGCAGTACTTC.

This rearrangement joins TRBV7-9 to TRBJ2-5; 7 bases align to TRBD2. The germline CDR1 and CDR2 sequences are SEHNR and FQNEAQ (reference sequence). V shed 5 bases and J 5 bases; nucleotides not matched to a gene: 5. There are 13 residues in the CDR3. In DNA form, the CDR3 reads TGTGCCAGCAGCCCCGCTAGCGGCGAGACCCAGTACTTC. This encodes CASSPASGETQYF. The variable domain in full, completed from reference TRBV7-9 and TRBJ2-5, reads DTGVSQNPRHKITKRGQNVTFRCDPISEHNRLYWYRQTLGQGPEFLTYFQNEAQLEKSRLLSDRFSAERPKGSFSTLEIQRTEQGDSAMYLCASSPASGETQYFGPGTRLLVL.

The chain has TRBV2 and TRBJ2-7; 12 bases line up with TRBD1. Trimming took 4 bases from V and 4 from J; bases not matched to a gene: 2. Germline-derived CDR1 and CDR2 are SNHLY and FYNNEI. The CDR3 is 14 amino acids. CDR3 nucleotides: TGTGCCAGCAGTGGGGACAGGGGGCAGTACGAGCAGTACTTC. Translating gives CASSGDRGQYEQYF.

The rearrangement joins TRBV11-3 to TRBJ2-1, with D perhaps matching TRBD2 (6 bases). V was clipped by 5 bases and J by 7 bases, with 24 bases between them. Germline values: CDR1 SGHNT, CDR2 YENEEA. This CDR3 contains 17 residues. Here the CDR3 reads CASSKGGTGRDGNEQFF. The CDR3 DNA reads TGTGCCAGCAGCAAGGGAGGTACAGGCCGCGACGGGAATGAGCAGTTCTTC.

The gene calls are TRBV5-1 and TRBJ1-6; 8 bases line up with TRBD1. The V gene's germline CDR1 is SGHRS and CDR2 YFSETQ. The CDR3 consists of 15 residues. The ends lost 0 bases at V and 7 bases at J; junction bases unmatched: 3. CDR3 bases: TGCGCCAGCAGCTTGGCTGGGACAGGCAATTCACCCCTCCACTTT. Translating it yields CASSLAGTGNSPLHF.

V is TRBV18 and J is TRBJ2-5; 12 nucleotides agree with TRBD2. CDR3 length equals 17 residues. V lost 2 bases and J lost 5; bases outside the gene matches: 9. Looked up from germline, CDR1 is KGHSH and CDR2 is LQKENI. The CDR3 spells CASSPGRTSGTVETQYF. For the CDR3, the DNA is TGTGCCAGCTCACCAGGAAGGACTAGCGGGACTGTTGAGACCCAGTACTTC.

The V gene is TRBV5-5, the J gene TRBJ1-4; the match to TRBD1 covers 7 bases. The CDR3 extends over 13 amino acids. V was pared by 4 bases and J by 8 bases, with 5 bases of the junction left unmatched. In germline, CDR1 is SGHKS, CDR2 YYEKEE (reference sequence). The CDR3 coding sequence is TGTGCCAGCAGCGGGGGGACAGTGGAAAAACTGTTTTTT. It codes for CASSGGTVEKLFF.

This chain uses TRBV19 with TRBJ2-2; 10 bases map to TRBD1. The CDR3 length is 17 residues. Germline V gives CDR1 LNHDA, CDR2 SQIVND (reference sequence). The V segment lost 2 bases and the J segment 4 bases; nucleotides outside the gene matches: 7. CDR3 bases: TGTGCCAGTAGTATAATGAGACAGGGGGCCCTCACCGGGGAGCTGTTTTTT. Its protein product is CASSIMRQGALTGELFF.

The rearrangement uses TRBV6-5 and TRBJ1-1; TRBD1 aligns across 9 bases. The trim removed 5 bases at V and 2 bases at J, leaving 6 bases unmatched. The CDR3 runs to 15 residues. From germline, CDR1 is MNHEY and CDR2 SVGAGI. The CDR3 is CASSTGQGQNTEAFF. DNA of the CDR3: TGTGCCAGCAGTACCGGACAGGGGCAAAACACTGAAGCTTTCTTT.

V gene TRBV19 combines with J gene TRBJ1-2, with D uncertain. This CDR3 has 15 residues. V lost 4 bases, J lost 2 bases, and 14 bases lay in between. Germline CDR1 is LNHDA and CDR2 is SQIVND (reference sequence). The CDR3 DNA is TGTGCCAGTAGTAGTACGTGGTCTGAGAACTATGGCTACACCTTC. As protein: CASSSTWSENYGYTF. Complete variable domain (other parts from reference TRBV19 and TRBJ1-2): DGGITQSPKYLFRKEGQNVTLSCEQNLNHDAMYWYRQDPGQGLRLIYYSQIVNDFQKGDIAEGYSVSREKKESFPLTVTSAQKNPTAFYLCASSSTWSENYGYTFGSGTRLTVV.

The rearrangement uses TRBV21-1 and TRBJ2-7; the listed D gene, TRBD1, was not tested against the DNA. TRBV21-1 counts as a pseudogene. The CDR3 runs 15 residues. The CDR3 loop reads CASSITTGEPYEQYF. In nucleotides, the CDR3 is TGTGCCAGCAGCATAACGACAGGCGAACCCTACGAGCAGTACTTC.

V gene TRBV3-1 (or the pseudogene TRBV3-2) combines with J gene TRBJ2-1, with D possibly TRBD2 on 6 matching bases. Germline-derived CDR1 and CDR2 are LGHDT and YNNKEL (reference sequence). The length of the CDR3 is 17 residues. V was cut by 0 bases and J by 0 bases, with 12 bases left in between. This CDR3 reads CASSQEGLGSSYNEQFF. CDR3 nucleotides: TGTGCCAGCAGCCAAGAGGGACTGGGAAGCTCCTACAATGAGCAGTTCTTC.

The V and J genes are TRBV23-1 and TRBJ2-2; 11 positions match TRBD2. TRBV23-1 falls under the ORF class, with uncertain function. The V gene end was trimmed by 3 bases and the J gene end by 4 bases; junction bases not matched to a gene: 7. The CDR3 is 17 residues long. The CDR3 nucleotides are TGCGCCAGCAGTCATTTACTAGCGGGAGATTTCACCGGGGAGCTGTTTTTT. Amino acids: CASSHLLAGDFTGELFF.